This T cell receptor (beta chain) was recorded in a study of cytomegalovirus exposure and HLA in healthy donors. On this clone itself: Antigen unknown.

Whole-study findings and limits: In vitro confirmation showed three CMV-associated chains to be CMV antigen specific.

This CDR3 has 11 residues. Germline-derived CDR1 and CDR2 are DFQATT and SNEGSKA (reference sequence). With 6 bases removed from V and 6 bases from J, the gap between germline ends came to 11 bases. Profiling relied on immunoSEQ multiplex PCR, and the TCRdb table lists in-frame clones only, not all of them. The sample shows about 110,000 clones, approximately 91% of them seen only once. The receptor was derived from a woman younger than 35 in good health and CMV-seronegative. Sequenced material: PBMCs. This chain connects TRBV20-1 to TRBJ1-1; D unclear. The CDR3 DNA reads TGCAGTGCCCGGAATGGGCCTGAAGCTTTCTTT. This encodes CSARNGPEAFF.